These 18 T cell receptor beta chains were sequenced from one sample in a study of cytomegalovirus exposure and HLA in healthy donors. Profiling relied on immunoSEQ multiplex PCR, and the TCRdb table lists in-frame clones only, not all of them. Seen here are a few hundred thousand clones, approximately 88% observed once, and the top ten hold 11% to 15%. What was sequenced was PBMCs. The receptors were sampled from a woman aged 25 to 39 in good health and CMV-seropositive.

The chain uses TRBV11-2 and TRBJ2-7; 8 bases map to TRBD1. CDR3 size: 14 residues. The trim removed 5 bases at V and 1 base at J, leaving 4 bases unmatched. CDR1 is SGHAT, CDR2 FQNNGV, per germline. CDR3 in DNA: TGTGCCAGCAGCGAAGGGACAGGTTCCTACGAGCAGTACTTC. Translated: CASSEGTGSYEQYF.

This chain uses TRBV5-4 with TRBJ2-1; the D is unclear. Trimming took 0 bases from V and 7 from J, leaving 8 bases between them. This CDR3 spans 13 amino acids. Germline V gene lookup returns CDR1 SGHNT and CDR2 YYREEE (reference sequence). The CDR3 reads CASSLAGMNEQFF. The CDR3 coding sequence is TGTGCCAGCAGCTTGGCAGGTATGAATGAGCAGTTCTTC.

To note about this clone: Sequence at one end of the junction differs from germline and may be a read error. CDR3: CASSLNAEAFF. As DNA, the CDR3 is TGTGCCAGCAGCTTGAACGCTGAAGCTTTCTTT. The chain carries TRBV5-6 and TRBJ1-1; D remains ambiguous. Germline lookup yields CDR1 SGHDT and CDR2 YYEEEE. The CDR3 runs to 11 residues. Supplemented by reference TRBV5-6 and TRBJ1-1, the full variable domain reads DAGVTQSPTHLIKTRGQQVTLRCSPKSGHDTVSWYQQALGQGPQFIFQYYEEEERQRGNFPDRFSGHQFPNYSSELNVNALLLGDSALYLCASSLNAEAFFGQGTRLTVV.

The chain carries TRBV30 and TRBJ2-1; the D gene is possibly TRBD1 (6 bases). The V gene's germline CDR1 is GTSNPN and CDR2 SVGIG (reference sequence). The CDR3 is 13 amino acids. V lost 5 bases and J lost 3, with 11 bases in between. The CDR3 coding sequence is TGTGCCTGGGCTGGACAGAACTACAATGAGCAGTTCTTC. Amino acid sequence: CAWAGQNYNEQFF.

In its sample, this clone was seen once. V is TRBV7-3 and J is TRBJ2-1; the D is unclear. This CDR3 has 14 amino acids. V lost 2 bases and J lost 0, with 5 bases in between. Germline assignment: CDR1 SGHTA and CDR2 FQGTGA. The CDR3 spells CASSLDSSYNEQFF. The CDR3 DNA reads TGTGCCAGCAGCTTAGATAGCTCCTACAATGAGCAGTTCTTC.

This clone was counted a single time. The chain couples TRBV7-8 to TRBJ2-7, with D perhaps matching TRBD1 or TRBD2 (7 bases each). The CDR3 totals 14 residues. CDR1 is SGHVS, CDR2 FQNEAQ, per germline. With 5 bases removed from V and 3 bases from J, the gap between germline ends came to 14 bases. Here the CDR3 DNA reads TGTGCCAGCAGCCAGGGGGGGCCACACTACGAGCAGTACTTC. The encoded protein is CASSQGGPHYEQYF.

This rearrangement joins TRBV30 to TRBJ2-7; D gene ambiguous. The CDR3 has 12 amino acids. V lost 1 base and J lost 6, with 10 bases in between. Germline-derived CDR1 and CDR2 are GTSNPN and SVGIG (reference sequence). This CDR3 reads CAWSGDGGEQYF. As DNA, the CDR3 is TGTGCCTGGAGTGGGGATGGTGGCGAGCAGTACTTC.

The CDR3 sequence: CASSQENWRTAELVNEQFF. The CDR3 region has the DNA TGTGCCAGCAGCCAAGAGAACTGGAGGACGGCTGAATTGGTCAATGAGCAGTTCTTC. The rearrangement joins TRBV14 to TRBJ2-1; perhaps TRBD2 as D (5 bases). This CDR3 is built from 19 residues. Germline CDR1 is SGHDN and CDR2 is FVKESK. Trimming removed 0 bases at V and 6 bases at J, with 24 bases between.

V gene TRBV11-3 combines with J gene TRBJ2-7, with 9 bases that match TRBD2. V dropped 2 bases and J dropped 7; count of bases not matched to a gene: 9. Germline V gene sequence: CDR1 SGHNT, CDR2 YENEEA. The CDR3 spans 15 residues. DNA of the CDR3: TGTGCCAGCAGCTTATTCGCGGGAGGGCAAGGAGAGCAGTACTTC. Its protein product is CASSLFAGGQGEQYF.

The chain is built from TRBV4-3 and TRBJ2-7, with 8 bases aligning to TRBD1. Germline V lookup: CDR1 LGHNA, CDR2 YSLEER. The CDR3 spans 13 residues. V gave up 4 bases and J gave up 7 bases; unmatched junction bases: 6. The CDR3, as DNA: TGCGCCAGCAGCCTCGGACAGGGCCGAGAGCAGTACTTC. It is translated as CASSLGQGREQYF.

The V gene is TRBV4-3, the J gene TRBJ2-1; weak D call: TRBD1 (5 bases). This CDR3 has 15 residues. V lost 0 bases and J 7 bases, leaving 13 bases between the germline ends. Germline-derived CDR1 and CDR2 are LGHNA and YSLEER. The CDR3 is CASSQDRVGRNEQFF. The CDR3 DNA is TGCGCCAGCAGCCAAGACAGGGTAGGAAGGAATGAGCAGTTCTTC.

The rearrangement links TRBV20-1 to TRBJ1-2; the D gene is possibly TRBD1 (6 bases). The ends were cut back, 6 bases at V and 8 bases at J, with 13 bases in the middle. The CDR3 runs to 11 residues. In germline, CDR1 is DFQATT, CDR2 SNEGSKA (reference sequence). In DNA form, the CDR3 reads TGCAGTGCCCCAGGGGAGGGGGGCTACACCTTC. Translating it yields CSAPGEGGYTF.

Points on this clone: Other nucleotide sequences in the sample specify the same CDR3. V usage is TRBV30 and J usage is TRBJ1-1; TRBD1 is a possible D gene (6 bases). The germline gives CDR1 GTSNPN, CDR2 SVGIG (reference sequence). The V end was cut by 0 bases, the J end by 4 bases, with 6 bases between. The CDR3 sequence is 12 residues long. Written as DNA, the CDR3 is TGTGCCTGGAGTGTACAGGGCACTGAAGCTTTCTTT. Translation gives CAWSVQGTEAFF. The full variable domain, in which reference TRBV30 and TRBJ1-1 provide the parts outside the CDR3, is SQTIHQWPATLVQPVGSPLSLECTVEGTSNPNLYWYRQAAGRGLQLLFYSVGIGQISSEVPQNLSASRPQDRQFILSSKKLLLSDSGFYLCAWSVQGTEAFFGQGTRLTVV.

The CDR3 protein is CAWSDGVPFYGYTF. Written as DNA, the CDR3 is TGTGCCTGGAGTGACGGGGTTCCTTTTTATGGCTACACCTTC. The chain uses TRBV30 and TRBJ1-2, with D unresolved. Germline CDR1 is GTSNPN and CDR2 is SVGIG (reference sequence). Trimming pared 1 base from V and 5 bases from J, leaving 14 bases between. This CDR3 is 14 amino acids long.

V usage is TRBV5-1 and J usage is TRBJ2-1, with D perhaps being TRBD1 or TRBD2 (6 bases each). The CDR3 is 14 amino acids. Germline CDR1 and CDR2: SGHRS and YFSETQ. V shed 0 bases and J shed 9 bases, with 13 bases lying between them. CDR3 amino acids: CASSLGHPGAEQFF. CDR3 bases: TGCGCCAGCAGCTTGGGGCATCCGGGGGCTGAGCAGTTCTTC.

The chain is built from TRBV6-1 and TRBJ1-5; the D is unclear. Germline values: CDR1 MNHNS, CDR2 SASEGT. CDR3 length equals 14 residues. V dropped 3 bases and J dropped 7 bases, with 13 bases sitting between them. The CDR3: CASSDSAGHQPQHF. The CDR3 DNA sequence: TGTGCCAGCAGTGATTCGGCCGGCCACCAGCCCCAGCATTTT.

This clone was seen more than once but under ten times. The rearrangement uses TRBV10-3 and TRBJ1-3; D is unclear. V was pared by 10 bases and J by 4 bases, with 8 bases between. The CDR3 is 11 residues long. Looked up from germline, CDR1 is ENHRY and CDR2 is SYGVKD. The CDR3 DNA follows: TGTGCCACCTCACAAGGAAACACCATATATTTT. Protein sequence: CATSQGNTIYF.

The chain couples TRBV5-4 to TRBJ2-7, with 10 positions matching TRBD2. The germline CDR1 and CDR2 sequences are SGHNT and YYREEE (reference sequence). CDR3 length equals 14 residues. J was trimmed by 6 bases and V by 2 bases; bases with no gene match: 5. CDR3 nucleotides: TGTGCCAGCAGCTTACTAGCGGGACTCGGCGAGCAGTACTTC. Its translation: CASSLLAGLGEQYF.